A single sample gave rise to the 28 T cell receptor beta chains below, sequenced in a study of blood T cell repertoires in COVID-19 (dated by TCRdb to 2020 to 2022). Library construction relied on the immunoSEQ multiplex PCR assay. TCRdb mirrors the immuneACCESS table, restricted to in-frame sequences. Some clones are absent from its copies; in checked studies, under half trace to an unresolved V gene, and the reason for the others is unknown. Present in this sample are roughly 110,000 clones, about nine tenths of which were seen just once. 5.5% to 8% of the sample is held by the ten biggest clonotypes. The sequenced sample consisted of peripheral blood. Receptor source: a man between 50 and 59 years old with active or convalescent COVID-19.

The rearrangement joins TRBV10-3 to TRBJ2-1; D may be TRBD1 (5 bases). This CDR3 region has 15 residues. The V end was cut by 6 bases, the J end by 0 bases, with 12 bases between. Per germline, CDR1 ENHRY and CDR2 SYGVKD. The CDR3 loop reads CAISPQVRSYNEQFF. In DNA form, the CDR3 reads TGTGCCATCAGCCCACAGGTACGCTCCTACAATGAGCAGTTCTTC.

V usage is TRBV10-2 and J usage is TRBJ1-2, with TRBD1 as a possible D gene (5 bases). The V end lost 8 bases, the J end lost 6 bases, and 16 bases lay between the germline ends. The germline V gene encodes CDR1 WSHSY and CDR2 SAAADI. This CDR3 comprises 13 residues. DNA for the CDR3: TGCGCCAGCGCGACACGGAAGACAGATGGCTACACCTTC. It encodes CASATRKTDGYTF.

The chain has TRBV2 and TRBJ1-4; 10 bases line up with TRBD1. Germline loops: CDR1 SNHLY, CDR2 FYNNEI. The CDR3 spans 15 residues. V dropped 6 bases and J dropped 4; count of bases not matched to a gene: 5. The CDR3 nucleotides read TGTGCCAGCAGATTGGACAGGGGGTTTAATGAAAAACTGTTTTTT. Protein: CASRLDRGFNEKLFF.

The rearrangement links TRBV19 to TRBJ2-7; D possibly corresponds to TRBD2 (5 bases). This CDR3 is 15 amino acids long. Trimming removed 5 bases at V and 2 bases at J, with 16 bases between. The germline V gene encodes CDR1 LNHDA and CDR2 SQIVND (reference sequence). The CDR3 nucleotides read TGTGCCAGTAGTTCGCTCGCAGCGGACCCCTACGAGCAGTACTTC. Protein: CASSSLAADPYEQYF.

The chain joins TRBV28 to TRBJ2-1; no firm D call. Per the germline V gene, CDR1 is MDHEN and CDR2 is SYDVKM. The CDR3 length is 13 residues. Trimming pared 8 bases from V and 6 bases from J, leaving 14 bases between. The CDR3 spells CASASIEANEQFF. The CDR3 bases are TGTGCCAGCGCGAGTATTGAGGCCAATGAGCAGTTCTTC. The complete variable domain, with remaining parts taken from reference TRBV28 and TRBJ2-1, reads DVKVTQSSRYLVKRTGEKVFLECVQDMDHENMFWYRQDPGLGLRLIYFSYDVKMKEKGDIPEGYSVSREKKERFSLILESASTNQTSMYLCASASIEANEQFFGPGTRLTVL.

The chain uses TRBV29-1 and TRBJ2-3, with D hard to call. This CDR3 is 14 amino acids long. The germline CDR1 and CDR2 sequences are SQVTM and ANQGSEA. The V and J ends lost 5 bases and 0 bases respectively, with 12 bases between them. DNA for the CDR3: TGCAGCGTTATCTCGGCGACTAGCACAGATACGCAGTATTTT. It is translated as CSVISATSTDTQYF.

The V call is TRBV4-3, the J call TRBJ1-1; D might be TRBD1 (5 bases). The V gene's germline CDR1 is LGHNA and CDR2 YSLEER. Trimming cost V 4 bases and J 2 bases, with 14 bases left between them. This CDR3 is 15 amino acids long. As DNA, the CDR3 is TGCGCCAGCAGCCTACAGGTTGGCCTCAACACTGAAGCTTTCTTT. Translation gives CASSLQVGLNTEAFF.

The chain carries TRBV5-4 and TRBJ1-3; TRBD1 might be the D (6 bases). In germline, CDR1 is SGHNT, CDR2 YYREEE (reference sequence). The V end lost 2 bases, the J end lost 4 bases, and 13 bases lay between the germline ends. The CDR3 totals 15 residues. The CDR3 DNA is TGTGCCAGCAGCTTTCATCAGGGGTCGGGAAACACCATATATTTT. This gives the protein CASSFHQGSGNTIYF.

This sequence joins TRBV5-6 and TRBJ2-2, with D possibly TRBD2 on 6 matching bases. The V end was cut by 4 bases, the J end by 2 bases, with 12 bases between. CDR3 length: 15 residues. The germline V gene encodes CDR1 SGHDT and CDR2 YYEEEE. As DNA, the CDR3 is TGTGCCAGCAGCCCCCGGGACTTCAACACCGGGGAGCTGTTTTTT. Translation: CASSPRDFNTGELFF.

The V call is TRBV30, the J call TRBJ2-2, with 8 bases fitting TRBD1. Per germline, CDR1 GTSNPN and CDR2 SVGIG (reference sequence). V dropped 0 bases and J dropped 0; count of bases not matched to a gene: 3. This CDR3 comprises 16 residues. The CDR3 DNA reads TGTGCCTGGAGTGTATCGACAGGGGCGAACACCGGGGAGCTGTTTTTT. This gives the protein CAWSVSTGANTGELFF.

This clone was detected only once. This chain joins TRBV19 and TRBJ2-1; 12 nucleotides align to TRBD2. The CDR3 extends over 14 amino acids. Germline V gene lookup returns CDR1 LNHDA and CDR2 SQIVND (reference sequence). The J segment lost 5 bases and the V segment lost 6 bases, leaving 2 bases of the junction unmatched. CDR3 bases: TGTGCCAGTAGCCTAGCGGGAGGGCACAATGAGCAGTTCTTC. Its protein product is CASSLAGGHNEQFF. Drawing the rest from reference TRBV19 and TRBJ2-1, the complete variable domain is DGGITQSPKYLFRKEGQNVTLSCEQNLNHDAMYWYRQDPGQGLRLIYYSQIVNDFQKGDIAEGYSVSREKKESFPLTVTSAQKNPTAFYLCASSLAGGHNEQFFGPGTRLTVL.

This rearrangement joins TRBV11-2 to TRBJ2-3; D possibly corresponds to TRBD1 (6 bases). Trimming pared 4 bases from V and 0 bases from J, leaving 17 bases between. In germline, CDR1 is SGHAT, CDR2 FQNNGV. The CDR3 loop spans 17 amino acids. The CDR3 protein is CASSSRADRQSTDTQYF. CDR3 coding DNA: TGTGCCAGCAGCTCAAGGGCGGACAGACAAAGCACAGATACGCAGTATTTT.

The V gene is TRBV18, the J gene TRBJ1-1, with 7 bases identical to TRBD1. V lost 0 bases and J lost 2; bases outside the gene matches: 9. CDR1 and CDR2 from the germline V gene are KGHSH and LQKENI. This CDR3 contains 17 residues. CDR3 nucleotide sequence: TGTGCCAGCTCACCACCGGGACAGACCTTTACTAACACTGAAGCTTTCTTT. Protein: CASSPPGQTFTNTEAFF.

The CDR3: CASSRQGNTEAFF. The CDR3 DNA follows: TGTGCCAGCAGTCGACAGGGGAACACTGAAGCTTTCTTT. The rearrangement uses TRBV12-3 or TRBV12-4 and TRBJ1-1; 7 bases match TRBD1. The CDR3 is 13 amino acids. V lost 5 bases, J lost 1 base, and 1 base stayed unmatched.

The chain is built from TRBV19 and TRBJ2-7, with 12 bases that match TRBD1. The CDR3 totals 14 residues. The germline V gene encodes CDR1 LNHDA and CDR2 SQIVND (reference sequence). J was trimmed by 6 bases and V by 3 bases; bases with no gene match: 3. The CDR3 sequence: CASSIGTGGFEQYF. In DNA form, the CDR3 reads TGTGCCAGTAGTATCGGGACAGGGGGCTTCGAGCAGTACTTC. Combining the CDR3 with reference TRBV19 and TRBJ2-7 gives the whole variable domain DGGITQSPKYLFRKEGQNVTLSCEQNLNHDAMYWYRQDPGQGLRLIYYSQIVNDFQKGDIAEGYSVSREKKESFPLTVTSAQKNPTAFYLCASSIGTGGFEQYFGPGTRLTVT.

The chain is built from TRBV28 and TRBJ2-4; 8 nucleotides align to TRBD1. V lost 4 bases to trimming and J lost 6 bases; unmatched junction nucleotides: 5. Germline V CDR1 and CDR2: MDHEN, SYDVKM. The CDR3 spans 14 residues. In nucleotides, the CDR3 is TGTGCCAGCAGTTCCCAGGACAGGGTAAACATTCAGTACTTC. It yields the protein CASSSQDRVNIQYF.

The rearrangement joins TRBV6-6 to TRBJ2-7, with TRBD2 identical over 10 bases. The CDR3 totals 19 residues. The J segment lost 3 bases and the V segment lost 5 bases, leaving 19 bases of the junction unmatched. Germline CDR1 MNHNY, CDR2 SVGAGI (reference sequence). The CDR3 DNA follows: TGTGCCAGCAGTCCTAAGTTGGGGACTAGCGACCTAATCGACTACGAGCAGTACTTC. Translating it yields CASSPKLGTSDLIDYEQYF.

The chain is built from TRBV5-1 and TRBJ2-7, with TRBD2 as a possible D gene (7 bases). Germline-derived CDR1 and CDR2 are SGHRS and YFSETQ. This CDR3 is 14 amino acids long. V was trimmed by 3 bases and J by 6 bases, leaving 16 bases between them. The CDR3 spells CASSWGGGQGEQYF. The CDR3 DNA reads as TGCGCCAGCAGCTGGGGCGGGGGCCAGGGCGAGCAGTACTTC. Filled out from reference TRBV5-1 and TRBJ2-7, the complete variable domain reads KAGVTQTPRYLIKTRGQQVTLSCSPISGHRSVSWYQQTPGQGLQFLFEYFSETQRNKGNFPGRFSGRQFSNSRSEMNVSTLELGDSALYLCASSWGGGQGEQYFGPGTRLTVT.

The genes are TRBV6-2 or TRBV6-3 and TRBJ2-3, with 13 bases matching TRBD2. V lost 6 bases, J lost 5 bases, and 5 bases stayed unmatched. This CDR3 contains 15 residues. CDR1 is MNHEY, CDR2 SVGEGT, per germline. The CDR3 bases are TGTGCCAGCAGCTTAAGACTAGCGGGAGGAGATACGCAGTATTTT. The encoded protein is CASSLRLAGGDTQYF.

Here the CDR3 reads CASSARTGIGNSPLHF. The CDR3 nucleotides are TGTGCCAGCAGCGCCAGGACAGGGATCGGAAATTCACCCCTCCACTTT. This chain connects TRBV9 to TRBJ1-6, with 8 nucleotides matching TRBD1. V lost 3 bases and J lost 7; bases outside the gene matches: 9. The CDR3 runs 16 residues. Germline-derived CDR1 and CDR2 are SGDLS and YYNGEE.

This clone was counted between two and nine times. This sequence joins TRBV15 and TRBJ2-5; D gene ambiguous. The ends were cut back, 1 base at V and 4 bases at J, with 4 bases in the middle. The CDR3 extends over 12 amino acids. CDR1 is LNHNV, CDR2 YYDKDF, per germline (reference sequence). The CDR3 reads CATSRAGETQYF. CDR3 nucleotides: TGTGCCACCAGCAGAGCGGGAGAGACCCAGTACTTC.

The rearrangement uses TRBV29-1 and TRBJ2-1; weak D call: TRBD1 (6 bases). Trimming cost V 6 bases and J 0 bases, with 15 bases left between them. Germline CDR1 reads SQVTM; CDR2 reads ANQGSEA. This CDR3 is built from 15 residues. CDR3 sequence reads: CSVRGTRSSYNEQFF. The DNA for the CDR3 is TGCAGCGTGAGGGGGACAAGGTCCTCCTACAATGAGCAGTTCTTC.

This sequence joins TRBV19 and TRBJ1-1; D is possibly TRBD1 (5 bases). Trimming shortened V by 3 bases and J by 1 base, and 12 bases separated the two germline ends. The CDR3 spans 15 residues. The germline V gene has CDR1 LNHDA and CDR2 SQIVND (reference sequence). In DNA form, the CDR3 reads TGTGCCAGTAGTATTGGGGCACCGGGGAACACTGAAGCTTTCTTT. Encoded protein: CASSIGAPGNTEAFF.

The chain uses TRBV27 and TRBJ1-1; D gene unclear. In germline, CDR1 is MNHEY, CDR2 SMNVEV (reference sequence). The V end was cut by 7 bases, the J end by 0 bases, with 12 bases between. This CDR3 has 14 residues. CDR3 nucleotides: TGTGCCAGCATGAGAGGGAACATGAACACTGAAGCTTTCTTT. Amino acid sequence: CASMRGNMNTEAFF.

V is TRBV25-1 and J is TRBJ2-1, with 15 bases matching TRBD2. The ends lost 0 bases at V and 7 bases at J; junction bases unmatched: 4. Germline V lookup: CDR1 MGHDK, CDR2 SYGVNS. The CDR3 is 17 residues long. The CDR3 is CASSEYGGTSGRNEQFF. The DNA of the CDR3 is TGTGCCAGCAGTGAATATGGGGGGACTAGCGGGAGGAATGAGCAGTTCTTC. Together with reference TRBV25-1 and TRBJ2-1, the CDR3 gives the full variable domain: EADIYQTPRYLVIGTGKKITLECSQTMGHDKMYWYQQDPGMELHLIHYSYGVNSTEKGDLSSESTVSRIRTEHFPLTLESARPSHTSQYLCASSEYGGTSGRNEQFFGPGTRLTVL.

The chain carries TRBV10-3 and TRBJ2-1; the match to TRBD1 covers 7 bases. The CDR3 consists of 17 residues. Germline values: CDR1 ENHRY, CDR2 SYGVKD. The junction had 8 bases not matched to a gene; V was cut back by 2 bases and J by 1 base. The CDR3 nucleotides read TGTGCCATCAGTGAGAGTCCTGGGACAGATTCCTACAATGAGCAGTTCTTC. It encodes CAISESPGTDSYNEQFF.

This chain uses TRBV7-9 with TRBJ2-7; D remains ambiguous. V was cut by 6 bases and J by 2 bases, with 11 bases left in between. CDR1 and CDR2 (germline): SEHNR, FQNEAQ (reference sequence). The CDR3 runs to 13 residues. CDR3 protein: CASRAGLTYEQYF. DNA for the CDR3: TGTGCCAGCAGGGCTGGTCTGACCTACGAGCAGTACTTC.

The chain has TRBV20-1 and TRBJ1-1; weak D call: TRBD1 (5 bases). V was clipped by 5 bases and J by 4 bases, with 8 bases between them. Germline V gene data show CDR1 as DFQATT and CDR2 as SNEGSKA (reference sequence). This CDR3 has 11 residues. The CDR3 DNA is TGCAGTGCTCCAGGGTCCACTGAAGCTTTCTTT. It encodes CSAPGSTEAFF.